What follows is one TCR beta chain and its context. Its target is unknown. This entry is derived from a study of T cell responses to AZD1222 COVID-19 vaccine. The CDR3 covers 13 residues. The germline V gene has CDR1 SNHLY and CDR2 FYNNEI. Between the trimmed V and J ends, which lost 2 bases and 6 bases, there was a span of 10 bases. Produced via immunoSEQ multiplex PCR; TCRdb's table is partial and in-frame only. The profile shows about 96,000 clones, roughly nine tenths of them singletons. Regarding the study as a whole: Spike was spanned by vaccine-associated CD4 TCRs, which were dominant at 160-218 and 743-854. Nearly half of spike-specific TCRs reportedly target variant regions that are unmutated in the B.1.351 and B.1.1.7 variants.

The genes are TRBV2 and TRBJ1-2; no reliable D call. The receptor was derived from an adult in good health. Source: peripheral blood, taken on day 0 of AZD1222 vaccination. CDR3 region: CASSEKRVDGYTF. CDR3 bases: TGTGCCAGCAGTGAAAAGCGCGTCGATGGCTACACCTTC.